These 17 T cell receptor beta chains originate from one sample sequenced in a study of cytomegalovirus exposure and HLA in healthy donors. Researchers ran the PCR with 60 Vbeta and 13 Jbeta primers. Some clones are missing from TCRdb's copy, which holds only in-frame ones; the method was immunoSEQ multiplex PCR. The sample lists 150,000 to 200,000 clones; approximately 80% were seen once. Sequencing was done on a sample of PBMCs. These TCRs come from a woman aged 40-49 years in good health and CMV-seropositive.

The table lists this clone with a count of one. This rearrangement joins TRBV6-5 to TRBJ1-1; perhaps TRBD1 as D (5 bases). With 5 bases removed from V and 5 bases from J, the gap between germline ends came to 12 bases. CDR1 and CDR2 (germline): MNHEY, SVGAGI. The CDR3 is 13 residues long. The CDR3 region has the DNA TGTGCCAGCAGTCACAGGTCTAGTACTGAAGCTTTCTTT. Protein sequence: CASSHRSSTEAFF.

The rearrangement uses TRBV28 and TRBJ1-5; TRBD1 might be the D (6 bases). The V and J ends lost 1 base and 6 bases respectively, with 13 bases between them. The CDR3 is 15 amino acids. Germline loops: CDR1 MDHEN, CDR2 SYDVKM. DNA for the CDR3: TGTGCCAGCAGTTTATCGGCCAGGGGCACTCAGCCCCAGCATTTT. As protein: CASSLSARGTQPQHF. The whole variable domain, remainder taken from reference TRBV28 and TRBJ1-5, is DVKVTQSSRYLVKRTGEKVFLECVQDMDHENMFWYRQDPGLGLRLIYFSYDVKMKEKGDIPEGYSVSREKKERFSLILESASTNQTSMYLCASSLSARGTQPQHFGDGTRLSIL.

CDR3 bases: TGTGCCAGCACCCGAAATACTCTTGACGAGCAGTACTTC. The encoded protein is CASTRNTLDEQYF. V and J are TRBV2 and TRBJ2-7; no clear D. Trimming took off 7 bases at V and 5 bases at J, with 15 bases between the two ends. CDR1 is SNHLY, CDR2 FYNNEI, per germline. The CDR3 consists of 13 residues.

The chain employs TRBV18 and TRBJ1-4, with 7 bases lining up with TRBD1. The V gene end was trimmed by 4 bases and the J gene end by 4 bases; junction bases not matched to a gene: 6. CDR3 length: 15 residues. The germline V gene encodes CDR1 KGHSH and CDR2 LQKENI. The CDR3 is CASSQGTANNEKLFF. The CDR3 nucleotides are TGTGCCAGCTCACAAGGGACAGCTAATAATGAAAAACTGTTTTTT.

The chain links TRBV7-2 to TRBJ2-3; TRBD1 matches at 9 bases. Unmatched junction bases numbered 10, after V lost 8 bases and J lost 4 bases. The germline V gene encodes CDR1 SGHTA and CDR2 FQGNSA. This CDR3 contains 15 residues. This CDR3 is CASPATGQGADTQYF. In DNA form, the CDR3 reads TGTGCCAGCCCTGCGACGGGACAGGGTGCAGATACGCAGTATTTT. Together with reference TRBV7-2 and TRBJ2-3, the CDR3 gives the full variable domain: GAGVSQSPSNKVTEKGKDVELRCDPISGHTALYWYRQSLGQGLEFLIYFQGNSAPDKSGLPSDRFSAERTGGSVSTLTIQRTQQEDSAVYLCASPATGQGADTQYFGPGTRLTVL.

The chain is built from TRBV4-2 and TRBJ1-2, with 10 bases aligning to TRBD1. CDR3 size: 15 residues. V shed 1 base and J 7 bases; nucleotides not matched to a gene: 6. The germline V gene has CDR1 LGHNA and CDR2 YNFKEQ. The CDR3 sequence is CASSQVSGQGFGYTF. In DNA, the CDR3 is TGTGCCAGCAGCCAAGTCTCGGGACAGGGGTTTGGCTACACCTTC.

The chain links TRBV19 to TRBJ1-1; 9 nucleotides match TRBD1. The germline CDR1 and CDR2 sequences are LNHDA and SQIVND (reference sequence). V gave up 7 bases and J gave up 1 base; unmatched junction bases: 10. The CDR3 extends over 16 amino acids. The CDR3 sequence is CASNPGQGSGNTEAFF. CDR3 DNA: TGTGCCAGTAACCCGGGACAGGGTTCTGGGAACACTGAAGCTTTCTTT. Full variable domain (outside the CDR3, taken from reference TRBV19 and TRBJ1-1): DGGITQSPKYLFRKEGQNVTLSCEQNLNHDAMYWYRQDPGQGLRLIYYSQIVNDFQKGDIAEGYSVSREKKESFPLTVTSAQKNPTAFYLCASNPGQGSGNTEAFFGQGTRLTVV.

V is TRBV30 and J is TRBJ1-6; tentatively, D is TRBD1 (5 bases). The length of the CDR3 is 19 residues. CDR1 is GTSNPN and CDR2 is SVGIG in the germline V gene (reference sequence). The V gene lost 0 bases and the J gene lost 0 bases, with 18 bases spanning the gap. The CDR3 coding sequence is TGTGCCTGGAGTGTACGTGGGGGGATGAGGAGCTCCTATAATTCACCCCTCCACTTT. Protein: CAWSVRGGMRSSYNSPLHF. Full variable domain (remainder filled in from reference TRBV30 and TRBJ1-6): SQTIHQWPATLVQPVGSPLSLECTVEGTSNPNLYWYRQAAGRGLQLLFYSVGIGQISSEVPQNLSASRPQDRQFILSSKKLLLSDSGFYLCAWSVRGGMRSSYNSPLHFGNGTRLTVT.

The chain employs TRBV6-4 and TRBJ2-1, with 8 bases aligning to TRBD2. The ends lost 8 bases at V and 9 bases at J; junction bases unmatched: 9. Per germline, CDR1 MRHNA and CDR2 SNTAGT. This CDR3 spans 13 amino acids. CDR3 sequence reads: CASSGGAGGEQFF. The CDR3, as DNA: TGTGCCAGCTCGGGGGGGGCCGGGGGTGAGCAGTTCTTC.

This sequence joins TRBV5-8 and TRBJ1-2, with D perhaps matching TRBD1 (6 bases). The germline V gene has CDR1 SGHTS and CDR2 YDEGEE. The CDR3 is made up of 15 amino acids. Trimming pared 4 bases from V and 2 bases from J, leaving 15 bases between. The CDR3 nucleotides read TGTGCCAGCAGCCAAATTGGGGGCGGCAACTATGGCTACACCTTC. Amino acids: CASSQIGGGNYGYTF.

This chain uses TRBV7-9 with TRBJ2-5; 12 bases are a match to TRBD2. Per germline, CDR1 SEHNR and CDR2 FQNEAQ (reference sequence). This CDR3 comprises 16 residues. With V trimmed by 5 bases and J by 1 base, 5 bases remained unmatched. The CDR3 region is CASSNGLAGTQETQYF. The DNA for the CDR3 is TGTGCCAGCAGCAACGGACTAGCGGGAACCCAAGAGACCCAGTACTTC.

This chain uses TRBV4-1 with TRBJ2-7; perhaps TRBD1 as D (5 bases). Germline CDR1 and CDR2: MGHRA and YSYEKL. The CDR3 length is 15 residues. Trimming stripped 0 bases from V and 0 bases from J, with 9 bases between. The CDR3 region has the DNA TGCGCCAGCAGCCAAGAACAGGCGAGCTCCTACGAGCAGTACTTC. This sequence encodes CASSQEQASSYEQYF.

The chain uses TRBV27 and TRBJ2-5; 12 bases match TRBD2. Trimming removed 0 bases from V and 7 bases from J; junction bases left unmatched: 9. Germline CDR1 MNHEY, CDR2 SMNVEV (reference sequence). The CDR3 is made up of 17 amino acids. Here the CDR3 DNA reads TGTGCCAGCAGTTTATCAGGGTCTAGCGGGGGGGGGCGGACCCAGTACTTC. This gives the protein CASSLSGSSGGGRTQYF.

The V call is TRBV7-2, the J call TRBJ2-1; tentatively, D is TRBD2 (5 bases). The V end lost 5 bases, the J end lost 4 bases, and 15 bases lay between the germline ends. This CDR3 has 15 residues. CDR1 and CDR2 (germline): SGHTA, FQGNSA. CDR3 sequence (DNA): TGTGCCAGCAGCCCCGCAAGCGGTTCTTACAATGAGCAGTTCTTC. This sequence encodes CASSPASGSYNEQFF.

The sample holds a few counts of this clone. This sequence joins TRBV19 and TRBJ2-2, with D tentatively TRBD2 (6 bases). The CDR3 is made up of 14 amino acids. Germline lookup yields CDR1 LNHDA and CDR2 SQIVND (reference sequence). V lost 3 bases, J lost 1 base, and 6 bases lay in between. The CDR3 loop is CASSMRGNTGELFF. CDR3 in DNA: TGTGCCAGTAGTATGCGGGGGAACACCGGGGAGCTGTTTTTT.

CDR3 in amino acids: CASKSGTWVTYEQYF. The CDR3 coding sequence is TGTGCCAGCAAATCCGGGACATGGGTGACCTACGAGCAGTACTTC. This chain connects TRBV28 to TRBJ2-7; D possibly corresponds to TRBD1 (6 bases). Trimming left V 7 bases short and J 2 bases short, with 18 bases between. The CDR3 runs 15 residues. Looked up from germline, CDR1 is MDHEN and CDR2 is SYDVKM. Complete variable domain (other parts from reference TRBV28 and TRBJ2-7): DVKVTQSSRYLVKRTGEKVFLECVQDMDHENMFWYRQDPGLGLRLIYFSYDVKMKEKGDIPEGYSVSREKKERFSLILESASTNQTSMYLCASKSGTWVTYEQYFGPGTRLTVT.

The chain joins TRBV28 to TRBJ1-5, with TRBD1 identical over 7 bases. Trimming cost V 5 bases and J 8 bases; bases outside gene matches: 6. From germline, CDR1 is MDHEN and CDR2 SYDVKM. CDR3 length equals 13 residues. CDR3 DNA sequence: TGTGCCAGCAGTCTACAGGGGACCGAGCCCCAGCATTTT. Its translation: CASSLQGTEPQHF.